This T cell receptor (beta chain) was obtained from a study of T cells after somatic rescue of genetic block. Sequencing used immunoSEQ multiplex PCR; TCRdb keeps in-frame clones, though not all of them. The profile shows tens of thousands of clones, 80% to 95% of them singletons. Germline V gene data show CDR1 as SGHKS and CDR2 as YYEKEE (reference sequence). This CDR3 spans 14 amino acids. The germline V and J ends were trimmed by 5 bases and 8 bases, with 16 bases remaining between them. Sequencing was carried out using peripheral blood mononuclear cells (PBMCs). The chain recombines TRBV5-5 with TRBJ1-4, with no clear D. The clonotype comes from a man in his forties. CDR3 sequence (DNA): TGTGCCAGCAGAGTATCAATTGGAAGCGAAAAACTGTTTTTT. Translated: CASRVSIGSEKLFF.